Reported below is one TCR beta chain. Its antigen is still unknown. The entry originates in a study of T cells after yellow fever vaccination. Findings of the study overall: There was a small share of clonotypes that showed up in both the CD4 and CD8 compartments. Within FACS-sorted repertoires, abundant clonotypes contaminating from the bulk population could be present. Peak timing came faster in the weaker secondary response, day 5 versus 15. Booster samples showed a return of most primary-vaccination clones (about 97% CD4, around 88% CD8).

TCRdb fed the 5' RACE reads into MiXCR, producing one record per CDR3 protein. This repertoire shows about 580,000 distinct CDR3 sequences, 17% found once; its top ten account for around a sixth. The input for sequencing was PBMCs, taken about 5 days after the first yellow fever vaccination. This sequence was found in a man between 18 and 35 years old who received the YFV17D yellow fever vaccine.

This chain's CDR3 is CASSPTTSGVRSYEQYF. Here the CDR3 DNA reads TGCGCCAGCAGCCCGACGACTAGCGGGGTTCGGTCCTACGAGCAGTACTTC. The chain recombines TRBV4-3 with TRBJ2-7; 11 bases are shared with TRBD2. The CDR3 runs to 17 residues. Germline CDR1 LGHNA, CDR2 YSLEER. V lost 4 bases and J lost 1; bases outside the gene matches: 9.